These 29 T cell receptor beta chains originate from one sample sequenced in a study of cytomegalovirus exposure and HLA in healthy donors (dated by TCRdb to about 2017). Libraries were prepared through the immunoSEQ multiplex PCR assay. The multiplex PCR relied on a mix of 60 forward primers for TCR Vbeta segments and 13 reverse primers for TCR Jbeta segments. TCRdb limited this immuneACCESS table to in-frame rearrangements with V and J called. A share of clones is missing; checked studies link under half to unresolved V genes, and the rest is unexplained. The sample table on file contains about 150,000 clones. The top ten clones comprise roughly 1.6% of the sample. Specimen: PBMCs. These receptors were collected from a woman aged 50 to 65 in good health and CMV-seronegative.

The genes are TRBV5-6 and TRBJ2-1; unclear D gene. Looked up from germline, CDR1 is SGHDT and CDR2 is YYEEEE. Trimming removed 4 bases at V and 6 bases at J, with 5 bases between. CDR3 length: 11 residues. The CDR3 DNA follows: TGTGCCAGCAGCCTGAGCAATGAGCAGTTCTTC. Translation gives CASSLSNEQFF.

J is TRBJ1-1 and V is TRBV2; D gene unclear. This CDR3 has 12 amino acids. Trimming took off 8 bases at V and 4 bases at J, with 11 bases between the two ends. Germline V gene data show CDR1 as SNHLY and CDR2 as FYNNEI. The CDR3 sequence: CASDEDGTEAFF. In DNA, the CDR3 is TGTGCCAGCGATGAGGATGGCACTGAAGCTTTCTTT.

The rearrangement joins TRBV18 to TRBJ2-2, with 9 bases lining up with TRBD1. In germline, CDR1 is KGHSH, CDR2 LQKENI. V gave up 6 bases and J gave up 4 bases; unmatched junction bases: 9. The CDR3 runs to 16 residues. The CDR3 here is CASSPRGQGSTGELFF. The CDR3 nucleotides read TGTGCCAGCTCTCCCAGGGGACAGGGATCCACCGGGGAGCTGTTTTTT.

The CDR3 is CASGLRAELFF. The CDR3 nucleotides are TGTGCCAGCGGACTGAGGGCGGAGCTGTTTTTT. The genes are TRBV2 and TRBJ2-2; D perhaps matches TRBD2 (5 bases). The CDR3 is 11 amino acids. Germline assignment: CDR1 SNHLY and CDR2 FYNNEI. Trimming removed 8 bases from V and 10 bases from J, with 11 bases in between.

The rearrangement joins TRBV6-5 to TRBJ1-1, with 7 bases lining up with TRBD1. V shed 2 bases and J 0 bases; nucleotides not matched to a gene: 6. The CDR3 length is 16 residues. Germline CDR1 is MNHEY and CDR2 is SVGAGI. CDR3 residues: CASSYTPGQMNTEAFF. CDR3 DNA sequence: TGTGCCAGCAGTTACACTCCGGGACAGATGAACACTGAAGCTTTCTTT.

The chain is built from TRBV5-6 and TRBJ2-7, with D possibly being TRBD1 (6 bases). Trimming cost V 4 bases and J 0 bases, with 17 bases left between them. Germline V CDR1 and CDR2: SGHDT, YYEEEE. The CDR3 runs to 16 residues. CDR3 sequence reads: CASSPAGTRSSYEQYF. CDR3 in DNA: TGTGCCAGCAGCCCAGCCGGGACAAGATCCTCCTACGAGCAGTACTTC.

This chain uses TRBV7-3 with TRBJ2-7; 7 positions match TRBD2. Germline V gene data show CDR1 as SGHTA and CDR2 as FQGTGA. The CDR3 is 15 amino acids. J gave up 1 base and V 2 bases, and 5 bases lay outside the gene matches. For the CDR3, the DNA is TGTGCCAGCAGCTTAGGGGCTAGCGGTTCCTACGAGCAGTACTTC. Its protein is CASSLGASGSYEQYF.

The chain is built from TRBV15 and TRBJ1-4, with D perhaps TRBD1 (5 bases). Germline lookup yields CDR1 LNHNV and CDR2 YYDKDF (reference sequence). Trimming removed 2 bases from V and 8 bases from J, with 12 bases in between. The CDR3 sequence is 14 residues long. The CDR3 protein is CATSRLAGGEKLFF. The CDR3 DNA sequence: TGTGCCACCAGCAGACTAGCGGGGGGGGAAAAACTGTTTTTT.

The J gene is TRBJ1-2, the V gene TRBV20-1; D remains unclear. The ends were cut back, 5 bases at V and 8 bases at J, with 9 bases in the middle. Germline V lookup: CDR1 DFQATT, CDR2 SNEGSKA (reference sequence). The CDR3 sequence is 10 residues long. The chain's CDR3 is CSAGSDGYTF. In DNA, the CDR3 is TGCAGTGCTGGGAGTGACGGCTACACCTTC.

This chain's CDR3 is CASSQPGLAGVVDTQYF. The CDR3, as DNA: TGTGCCAGCTCACAACCGGGACTAGCGGGAGTGGTAGATACGCAGTATTTT. The rearrangement uses TRBV18 and TRBJ2-3; 14 bases are shared with TRBD2. The V gene end was trimmed by 4 bases and the J gene end by 5 bases; junction bases not matched to a gene: 8. Germline values: CDR1 KGHSH, CDR2 LQKENI. The CDR3 extends over 17 amino acids.

CDR3 protein: CASGLTGAGELFF. CDR3 bases: TGTGCCTCGGGACTGACCGGCGCCGGGGAGCTGTTTTTT. The chain couples TRBV30 to TRBJ2-2; the D gene is possibly TRBD2 (6 bases). This CDR3 is 13 amino acids long. With 7 bases removed from V and 6 bases from J, the gap between germline ends came to 15 bases. Germline V gives CDR1 GTSNPN, CDR2 SVGIG (reference sequence).

The rearrangement links TRBV4-3 to TRBJ2-7; TRBD2 matches 7 bases. The CDR3 contains 15 residues. Germline V CDR1 and CDR2: LGHNA, YSLEER. Losses at the gene ends were 5 bases for V and 3 bases for J; bases not matched to a gene: 10. The CDR3 DNA follows: TGCGCCAGCAGCATAGCGGGCCAGGGCGGCTACGAGCAGTACTTC. Encoded protein: CASSIAGQGGYEQYF.

V and J are TRBV7-2 and TRBJ1-4; D perhaps matches TRBD1 (6 bases). The CDR3 is 14 amino acids. Trimming took 6 bases from V and 3 from J, leaving 11 bases between them. Germline V CDR1 and CDR2: SGHTA, FQGNSA. CDR3 loop: CASRDRPSNEKLFF. The DNA for the CDR3 is TGTGCCAGCAGAGACAGGCCATCTAATGAAAAACTGTTTTTT.

The chain employs TRBV27 and TRBJ1-4; D uncertain. The CDR3 is 15 amino acids. V was cut by 2 bases and J by 0 bases, with 7 bases left in between. Germline assignment: CDR1 MNHEY and CDR2 SMNVEV (reference sequence). Here the CDR3 reads CASSLIRATNEKLFF. The CDR3 region has the DNA TGTGCCAGCAGTTTAATAAGAGCAACTAATGAAAAACTGTTTTTT.

This chain connects TRBV28 to TRBJ1-1; 7 nucleotides match TRBD1. CDR1 and CDR2 from the germline V gene are MDHEN and SYDVKM. V lost 2 bases to trimming and J lost 5 bases; unmatched junction nucleotides: 5. The CDR3 spans 14 residues. CDR3 amino acids: CASSLVTGWTEAFF. The CDR3 DNA follows: TGTGCCAGCAGTTTAGTGACAGGGTGGACTGAAGCTTTCTTT.

The V and J genes are TRBV9 and TRBJ1-2; a possible D gene is TRBD1 (5 bases). The germline V and J ends were trimmed by 4 bases and 5 bases, with 18 bases remaining between them. Germline V lookup: CDR1 SGDLS, CDR2 YYNGEE. The CDR3 length is 15 residues. The CDR3 DNA sequence: TGTGCCAGCAGCCCTCGGACAACCTTCGGGTATGGCTACACCTTC. Its translation: CASSPRTTFGYGYTF.

The rearrangement joins TRBV5-6 to TRBJ2-5; D is undetermined. CDR3 length equals 13 residues. Germline CDR1 and CDR2: SGHDT and YYEEEE. V dropped 7 bases and J dropped 5 bases, with 15 bases sitting between them. The CDR3: CASRVKSWETQYF. In DNA, the CDR3 is TGTGCCAGCCGCGTGAAGAGCTGGGAGACCCAGTACTTC.

The chain has TRBV7-8 and TRBJ2-3; the match to TRBD1 covers 8 bases. The trim removed 6 bases at V and 0 bases at J, leaving 5 bases unmatched. The CDR3 is 15 amino acids. Germline-derived CDR1 and CDR2 are SGHVS and FQNEAQ. The CDR3 DNA follows: TGTGCCAGCAGTCTGGACAGGGCGAGCACAGATACGCAGTATTTT. Its protein is CASSLDRASTDTQYF.

The chain has TRBV5-1 and TRBJ2-7, with D possibly matching TRBD1 (6 bases). V lost 4 bases to trimming and J lost 4 bases, with 18 bases between them. The V gene's germline CDR1 is SGHRS and CDR2 YFSETQ. This CDR3 is built from 15 residues. Written as DNA, the CDR3 is TGCGCCAGCAGCCCCGGCCCCGAGACAGGTTACGAGCAGTACTTC. Amino acids: CASSPGPETGYEQYF.

The chain is built from TRBV5-6 and TRBJ1-3; TRBD1 aligns across 8 bases. V was pared by 3 bases and J by 5 bases, with 4 bases of the junction left unmatched. CDR3 length: 14 residues. Germline-derived CDR1 and CDR2 are SGHDT and YYEEEE. This CDR3 is CASSSAGGRNTIYF. The DNA of the CDR3 is TGTGCCAGCAGCTCCGCAGGGGGCCGAAACACCATATATTTT.

The chain employs TRBV19 and TRBJ1-2, with D possibly matching TRBD1 (5 bases). V lost 4 bases and J 10 bases, leaving 13 bases between the germline ends. The germline V gene encodes CDR1 LNHDA and CDR2 SQIVND (reference sequence). The CDR3 consists of 12 residues. The CDR3, as DNA: TGTGCCAGTAGTACAGGGTATCTTTTCTACACCTTC. This gives the protein CASSTGYLFYTF.

This chain connects TRBV12-5 to TRBJ2-2, with 9 bases aligning to TRBD1. CDR1 is LGHNT and CDR2 is FRNRAP in the germline V gene. Losses at the gene ends were 4 bases for V and 4 bases for J; bases not matched to a gene: 4. There are 15 residues in the CDR3. The CDR3 region is CASGSGTGRTGELFF. The CDR3 DNA reads as TGTGCTAGTGGTTCTGGGACAGGGCGCACCGGGGAGCTGTTTTTT. Full variable domain (missing parts from reference TRBV12-5 and TRBJ2-2): DARVTQTPRHKVTEMGQEVTMRCQPILGHNTVFWYRQTMMQGLELLAYFRNRAPLDDSGMPKDRFSAEMPDATLATLKIQPSEPRDSAVYFCASGSGTGRTGELFFGEGSRLTVL.

The chain combines TRBV28 with TRBJ1-5, with 10 bases matching TRBD1. The CDR3 covers 16 residues. Germline CDR1 is MDHEN and CDR2 is SYDVKM. V lost 5 bases, J lost 2 bases, and 6 bases stayed unmatched. CDR3 residues: CASSITGTGGNQPQHF. The CDR3 DNA follows: TGTGCCAGCAGTATAACCGGGACAGGGGGCAATCAGCCCCAGCATTTT.

This chain links TRBV9 with TRBJ2-5; unclear D gene. CDR1 is SGDLS, CDR2 YYNGEE, per germline. This CDR3 comprises 14 residues. V lost 3 bases and J 2 bases, leaving 11 bases between the germline ends. The chain's CDR3 is CASSATIGQETQYF. The CDR3, as DNA: TGTGCCAGCAGCGCCACGATCGGGCAAGAGACCCAGTACTTC. The variable domain in full, completed from reference TRBV9 and TRBJ2-5, reads DSGVTQTPKHLITATGQRVTLRCSPRSGDLSVYWYQQSLDQGLQFLIQYYNGEERAKGNILERFSAQQFPDLHSELNLSSLELGDSALYFCASSATIGQETQYFGPGTRLLVL.

This chain joins TRBV14 and TRBJ2-2; TRBD2 matches at 10 bases. Germline V gene lookup returns CDR1 SGHDN and CDR2 FVKESK. The CDR3 has 18 residues. Losses at the gene ends were 4 bases for V and 0 bases for J; bases not matched to a gene: 8. CDR3 in DNA: TGTGCCAGCAGCCGGACTAGCGGAGCCCTCTCGAACACCGGGGAGCTGTTTTTT. It is translated as CASSRTSGALSNTGELFF.

The V gene is TRBV6-6, the J gene TRBJ2-1, with D perhaps TRBD2 (6 bases). Germline V lookup: CDR1 MNHNY, CDR2 SVGAGI (reference sequence). CDR3 size: 15 residues. V lost 2 bases and J 9 bases, leaving 17 bases between the germline ends. CDR3 nucleotide sequence: TGTGCCAGCAGTTACACACCCGGACCGGAGGGTGAGCAGTTCTTC. Translation gives CASSYTPGPEGEQFF.

This chain uses TRBV6-1 with TRBJ2-7, with 12 bases matching TRBD1. V trimming: 7 bases; J trimming: 7 bases; junction bases outside the gene matches: 11. Looked up from germline, CDR1 is MNHNS and CDR2 is SASEGT. The CDR3 length is 15 residues. CDR3 loop: CASTPSGQGAGEQYF. CDR3 DNA: TGTGCCAGCACCCCGTCGGGACAGGGGGCTGGGGAGCAGTACTTC.

This chain connects TRBV4-2 to TRBJ2-3; D is perhaps TRBD2 (6 bases). V shed 0 bases and J shed 1 base, with 23 bases lying between them. Germline CDR1 and CDR2: LGHNA and YNFKEQ. CDR3 length equals 20 residues. In DNA, the CDR3 is TGTGCCAGCAGCCAAGATGCCCTTCGGAACCTCGGGGGTCGCACAGATACGCAGTATTTT. This codes for CASSQDALRNLGGRTDTQYF.

V and J are TRBV28 and TRBJ2-7; 11 bases line up with TRBD1. Germline-derived CDR1 and CDR2 are MDHEN and SYDVKM. Unmatched junction bases numbered 8, after V lost 4 bases and J lost 3 bases. This CDR3 is built from 16 residues. CDR3 sequence reads: CASSSFGTGGLYEQYF. The CDR3 coding sequence is TGTGCCAGCAGTTCTTTCGGGACAGGGGGGCTCTACGAGCAGTACTTC.